Each of the 9 T cell receptor beta chains below was sequenced from the same sample in a study of OX40 agonist ivuxolimab in advanced cancers. The library came from the immunoSEQ multiplex PCR assay. Entries here come from immuneACCESS through TCRdb and include only in-frame sequences with V and J called. Some clones fail to appear in such tables; in the studies checked, an unresolved V gene covers under half of the shortfall, and the cause of the remainder is unknown. The sample table records roughly 69,000 clones; about 91% of these occur just once. Together, the top ten hold more than 1% of the sample. Specimen: CD4+ or CD8+ T cells sorted from blood, collected in a trial of the OX40 agonist ivuxolimab. Receptor source: an adult with an advanced solid tumor such as melanoma, head and neck, liver or kidney cancer.

The genes are TRBV5-1 and TRBJ2-7; possibly TRBD2 for D (6 bases). The germline V gene encodes CDR1 SGHRS and CDR2 YFSETQ. CDR3 size: 13 residues. Trimming pared 5 bases from V and 0 bases from J, leaving 9 bases between. The chain's CDR3 is CASSSGSSYEQYF. The CDR3 DNA is TGCGCCAGCAGTAGCGGATCCTCCTACGAGCAGTACTTC.

CDR3 sequence (DNA): TGTGCCAGCAGCTCATCCGGCGGCGGTAGCACAGATACGCAGTATTTT. Its protein is CASSSSGGGSTDTQYF. The chain employs TRBV7-9 and TRBJ2-3; no clear D. The CDR3 has 16 amino acids. Trimming left V 4 bases short and J 0 bases short, with 14 bases between. Germline values: CDR1 SEHNR, CDR2 FQNEAQ (reference sequence).

The chain employs TRBV6-6 and TRBJ2-7; TRBD2 agrees at 13 bases. CDR1 is MNHNY and CDR2 is SVGAGI in the germline V gene (reference sequence). This CDR3 is built from 13 residues. V gave up 7 bases and J gave up 8 bases; unmatched junction bases: 5. CDR3 amino acids: CASTRLAGGQQYF. CDR3 coding DNA: TGTGCCAGCACCAGACTAGCGGGAGGCCAGCAGTACTTC.

V usage is TRBV7-3 and J usage is TRBJ1-1, with D possibly being TRBD1 (5 bases). This CDR3 is 13 amino acids long. CDR1 is SGHTA, CDR2 FQGTGA, per germline. V lost 9 bases and J 1 base, leaving 12 bases between the germline ends. CDR3 DNA sequence: TGTGCCAGTGGTGACAGTGAGAACACTGAAGCTTTCTTT. Residues: CASGDSENTEAFF.

This clone was seen once. The chain links TRBV6-6 to TRBJ2-3; D tentatively fits TRBD1 or TRBD2 (5 bases each). The CDR3 contains 14 residues. The V end lost 6 bases, the J end lost 5 bases, and 15 bases lay between the germline ends. Per germline, CDR1 MNHNY and CDR2 SVGAGI (reference sequence). The CDR3 DNA reads TGTGCCAGCAGAACTACCGGGACCTTAGATACGCAGTATTTT. This gives the protein CASRTTGTLDTQYF.

In the case of this clone: The germline gene is not matched at one end of the junction; a read error may be the cause. This sequence joins TRBV11-2 and TRBJ2-7; 7 nucleotides line up with TRBD2. In germline, CDR1 is SGHAT, CDR2 FQNNGV. This CDR3 contains 13 residues. For the CDR3, the DNA is TGTGCCAGCAGCTTATCCGGGGCGGGAGCTTTGGACTTC. Protein sequence: CASSLSGAGALDF.

CDR3 amino acids: CASSTQDRDGYGYTF. For the CDR3, the DNA is TGTGCCAGTAGTACGCAAGACCGGGACGGCTATGGCTACACCTTC. This rearrangement joins TRBV19 to TRBJ1-2; maybe TRBD1 (5 bases). V gave up 4 bases and J gave up 4 bases, with 16 bases separating them. The V gene's germline CDR1 is LNHDA and CDR2 SQIVND (reference sequence). The CDR3 consists of 15 residues.

This chain uses TRBV7-9 with TRBJ2-7; D unresolved. The CDR3 loop spans 13 amino acids. Trimming pared 4 bases from V and 7 bases from J, leaving 14 bases between. The germline V gene encodes CDR1 SEHNR and CDR2 FQNEAQ (reference sequence). The CDR3, as DNA: TGTGCCAGCAGCTCAACTCGATTGGGAGAGCAGTACTTC. Translation: CASSSTRLGEQYF.

The chain carries TRBV7-3 and TRBJ1-2, with D perhaps TRBD1 (5 bases). Looked up from germline, CDR1 is SGHTA and CDR2 is FQGTGA. This CDR3 contains 13 residues. Deletions cut 2 bases from V and 4 bases from J, with 8 bases between. CDR3 amino acids: CASSLGAGYGYTF. CDR3 nucleotides: TGTGCCAGCAGCTTAGGGGCTGGCTATGGCTACACCTTC.